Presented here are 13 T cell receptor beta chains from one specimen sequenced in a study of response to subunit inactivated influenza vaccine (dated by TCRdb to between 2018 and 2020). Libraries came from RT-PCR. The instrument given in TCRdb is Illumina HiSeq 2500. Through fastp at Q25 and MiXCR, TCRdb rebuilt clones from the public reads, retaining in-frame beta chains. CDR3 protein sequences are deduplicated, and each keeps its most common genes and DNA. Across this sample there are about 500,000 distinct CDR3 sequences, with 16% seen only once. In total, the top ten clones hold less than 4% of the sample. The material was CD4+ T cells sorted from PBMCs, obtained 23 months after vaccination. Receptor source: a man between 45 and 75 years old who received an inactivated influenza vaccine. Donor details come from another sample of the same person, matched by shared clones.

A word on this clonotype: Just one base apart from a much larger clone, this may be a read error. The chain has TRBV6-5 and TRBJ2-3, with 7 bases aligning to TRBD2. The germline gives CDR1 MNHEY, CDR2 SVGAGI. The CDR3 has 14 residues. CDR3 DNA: TGTGCCGGCAGTTACGAGCGGGGCGCAGATACGCAGTATTTT. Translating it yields CAGSYERGADTQYF.

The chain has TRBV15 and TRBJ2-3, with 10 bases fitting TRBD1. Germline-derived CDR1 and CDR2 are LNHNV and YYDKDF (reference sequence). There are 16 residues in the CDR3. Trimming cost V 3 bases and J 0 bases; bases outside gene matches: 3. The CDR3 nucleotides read TGTGCCACCAGCAGGGACAGGGGGTCGAGCACAGATACGCAGTATTTT. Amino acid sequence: CATSRDRGSSTDTQYF.

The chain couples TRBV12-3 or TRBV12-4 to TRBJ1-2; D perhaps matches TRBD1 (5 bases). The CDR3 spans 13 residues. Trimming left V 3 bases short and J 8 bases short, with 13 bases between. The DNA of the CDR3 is TGTGCCAGCAGTTTCCAGGGTCTCGGCGGCTACACCTTC. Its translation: CASSFQGLGGYTF.

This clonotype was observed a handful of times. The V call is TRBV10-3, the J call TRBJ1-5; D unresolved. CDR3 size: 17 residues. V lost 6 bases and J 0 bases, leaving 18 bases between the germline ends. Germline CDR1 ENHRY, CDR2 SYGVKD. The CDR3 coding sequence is TGTGCCATCAGCCCGAACCGGACGTTTACTAGCAATCAGCCCCAGCATTTT. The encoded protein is CAISPNRTFTSNQPQHF.

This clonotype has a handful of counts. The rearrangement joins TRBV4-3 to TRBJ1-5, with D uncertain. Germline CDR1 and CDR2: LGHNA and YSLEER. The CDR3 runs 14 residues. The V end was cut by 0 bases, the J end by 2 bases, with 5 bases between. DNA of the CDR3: TGCGCCAGCAGCCAAGAATGGGGCAATCAGCCCCAGCATTTT. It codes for CASSQEWGNQPQHF.

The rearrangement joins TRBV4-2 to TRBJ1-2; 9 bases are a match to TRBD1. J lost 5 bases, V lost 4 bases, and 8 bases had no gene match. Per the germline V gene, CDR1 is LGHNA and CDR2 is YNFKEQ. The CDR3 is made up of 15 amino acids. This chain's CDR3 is CASSLGTGNSYGYTF. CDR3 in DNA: TGTGCCAGCAGCCTAGGGACAGGGAATTCGTATGGCTACACCTTC.

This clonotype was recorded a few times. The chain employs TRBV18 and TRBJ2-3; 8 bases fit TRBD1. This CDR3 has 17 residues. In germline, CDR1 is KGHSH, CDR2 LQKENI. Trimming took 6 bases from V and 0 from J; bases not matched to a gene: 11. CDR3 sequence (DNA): TGTGCCAGCTCCCGAATTTCCGGGACAGGAAGCACAGATACGCAGTATTTT. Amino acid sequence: CASSRISGTGSTDTQYF.

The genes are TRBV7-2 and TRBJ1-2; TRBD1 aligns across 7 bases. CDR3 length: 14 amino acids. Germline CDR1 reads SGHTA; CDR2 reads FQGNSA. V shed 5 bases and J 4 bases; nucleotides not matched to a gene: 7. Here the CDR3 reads CASSVDRWAYGYTF. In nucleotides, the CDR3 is TGTGCCAGCAGCGTGGACAGGTGGGCCTATGGCTACACCTTC.

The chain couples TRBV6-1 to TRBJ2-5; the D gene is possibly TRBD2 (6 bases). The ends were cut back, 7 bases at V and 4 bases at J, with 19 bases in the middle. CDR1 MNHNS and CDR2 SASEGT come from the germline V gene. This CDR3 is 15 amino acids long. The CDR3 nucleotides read TGTGCCAGCAACGTACAGGCGGGAAGCCGAGAGACCCAGTACTTC. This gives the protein CASNVQAGSRETQYF.

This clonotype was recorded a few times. Written as DNA, the CDR3 is TGCAGTGCTAGAGATGGCTCACGCTCCTACAATGAGCAGTTCTTC. This gives the protein CSARDGSRSYNEQFF. The chain is built from TRBV20-1 and TRBJ2-1; D ambiguous. The CDR3 consists of 15 residues. Germline CDR1 reads DFQATT; CDR2 reads SNEGSKA (reference sequence). The V end lost 0 bases, the J end lost 0 bases, and 9 bases lay between the germline ends.

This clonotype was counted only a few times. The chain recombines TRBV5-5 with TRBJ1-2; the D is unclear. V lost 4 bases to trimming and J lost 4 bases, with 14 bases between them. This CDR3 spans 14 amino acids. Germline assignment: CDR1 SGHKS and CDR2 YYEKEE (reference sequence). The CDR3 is CASSLEAGSYGYTF. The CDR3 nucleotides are TGTGCCAGCAGCCTCGAGGCGGGGAGCTATGGCTACACCTTC.

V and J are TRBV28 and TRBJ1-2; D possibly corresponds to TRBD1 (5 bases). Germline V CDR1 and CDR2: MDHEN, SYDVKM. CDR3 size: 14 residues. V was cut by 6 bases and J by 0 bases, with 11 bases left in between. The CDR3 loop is CASRGMTANYGYTF. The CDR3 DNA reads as TGTGCCAGCAGGGGGATGACAGCTAACTATGGCTACACCTTC.

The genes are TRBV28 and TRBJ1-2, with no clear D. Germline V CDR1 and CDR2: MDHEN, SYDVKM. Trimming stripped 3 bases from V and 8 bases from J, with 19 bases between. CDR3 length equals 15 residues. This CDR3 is CASSFTPTDRGGYTF. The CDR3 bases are TGTGCCAGCAGTTTTACGCCGACGGATCGAGGGGGCTACACCTTC.